This T cell receptor beta chain was identified in a study of CD8 T cells in ankylosing spondylitis. General study points: Prior literature has documented some motif variants in synovial fluid and blood from reactive arthritis.

The CDR3 has 15 amino acids. Germline trimming cut 7 bases from V and 6 bases from J; bases unmatched to any gene: 14. In germline, CDR1 is SQVTM, CDR2 ANQGSEA. Using its own MiXCR run on the 5' RACE reads, TCRdb lists one record per CDR3 protein. This sample has around 300,000 distinct CDR3 sequences, with roughly 20% found just once. The sample holds a few counts of this clonotype. The antigen is not known. V usage is TRBV29-1 and J usage is TRBJ2-3, with TRBD1 matching 9 bases. Sequenced material: blood, either unsorted or a sorted T cell fraction (not recorded which). This receptor was taken from a female donor with ankylosing spondylitis or in good health (not recorded which). The CDR3 region is CSALLGRGTGDTQYF. CDR3 coding DNA: TGCAGCGCCCTACTCGGACGGGGGACAGGGGATACGCAGTATTTT.